There are many counts of the clone carrying this T cell receptor beta chain. Its antigen remains unidentified. There are 12 residues in the CDR3. Germline values: CDR1 SNHLY, CDR2 FYNNEI. The V end was cut by 6 bases, the J end by 2 bases, with 6 bases between. The data originate from a study of identical twins. From the 5' RACE reads, TCRdb called clonotypes with MiXCR, one entry per CDR3 protein. Among around 200,000 distinct CDR3 sequences listed, around 10% were seen once. Regarding the study as a whole: Conclusions rested on cross-sectional statistics rather than following the same donors. An excess of low generation probability was shown by twin-shared out-of-frame alpha sequences. Insertions ran lower in abundant cord blood beta clonotypes, though not in memory repertoires.

The sample was memory (CD45RO+) T cells sorted from blood. This chain uses TRBV2 with TRBJ2-3; D is uncertain. The source is a woman between 18 and 29 years old in good health. The CDR3 protein is CASRRYTDTQYF. CDR3 nucleotides: TGTGCCAGCAGACGATACACAGATACGCAGTATTTT.